The 32 T cell receptor beta chains given below trace back to one sample, sequenced in a study of blood T cell repertoires in COVID-19. Here immunoSEQ multiplex PCR was the method, and the copy in TCRdb shows in-frame clones only, minus some. The table records about 120,000 clones, over 70% of them present only once. The sample was peripheral blood. All receptors derive from an elderly man with active or convalescent COVID-19.

V and J are TRBV13 and TRBJ2-3; 11 nucleotides match TRBD2. Germline CDR1 reads PRHDT; CDR2 reads FYEKMQ (reference sequence). The CDR3 has 15 amino acids. Losses at the gene ends were 5 bases for V and 2 bases for J; bases not matched to a gene: 3. The CDR3, as DNA: TGTGCCAGCAGCCCTAGCGGGGGGACCACAGATACGCAGTATTTT. This codes for CASSPSGGTTDTQYF.

The chain recombines TRBV30 with TRBJ2-3, with TRBD2 matching over 7 bases. Trimming cost V 4 bases and J 2 bases; bases outside gene matches: 3. The germline V gene encodes CDR1 GTSNPN and CDR2 SVGIG (reference sequence). This CDR3 is 13 amino acids long. CDR3 coding DNA: TGTGCCTGGACTAGCGGCCCCACAGATACGCAGTATTTT. Amino acid sequence: CAWTSGPTDTQYF.

This clone was detected a few times. CDR3 DNA: TGCGCCAGCAGCCAGCTTGGGACTCCCGGGGCGGAAGCTTTCTTT. Translating gives CASSQLGTPGAEAFF. The rearrangement uses TRBV4-1 and TRBJ1-1, with a weak D call TRBD1 (5 bases). Germline values: CDR1 MGHRA, CDR2 YSYEKL. The V end lost 3 bases, the J end lost 8 bases, and 19 bases lay between the germline ends. The CDR3 runs 15 residues.

The chain links TRBV2 to TRBJ2-3; possible D gene TRBD2, 5 bases. Trimming pared 6 bases from V and 5 bases from J, leaving 9 bases between. Germline V gene lookup returns CDR1 SNHLY and CDR2 FYNNEI. The CDR3 has 12 amino acids. CDR3 amino acids: CASRAGLDTQYF. Here the CDR3 DNA reads TGTGCCAGCAGGGCGGGTCTAGATACGCAGTATTTT.

The chain combines TRBV10-3 with TRBJ2-2; 14 nucleotides align to TRBD2. This CDR3 is built from 19 residues. Germline assignment: CDR1 ENHRY and CDR2 SYGVKD. Germline trimming cut 7 bases from V and 0 bases from J; bases unmatched to any gene: 10. The CDR3 region is CAIKDSGLAGVANTGELFF. The CDR3 DNA reads TGTGCCATCAAGGACTCGGGACTAGCGGGGGTCGCGAACACCGGGGAGCTGTTTTTT.

As concerns this clone: The DNA is omitted, as the CDR3 cannot be located on it reliably, and the CDR3 follows TCRdb's listing. This chain joins TRBV5-1 and TRBJ2-1; TRBD1, as called in the table, went unchecked against the DNA. The germline V gene has CDR1 SGHRS and CDR2 YFSETQ. The CDR3 spans 15 residues, counting both ends. CDR3 residues: CASSFLWGRANEQFF.

J is TRBJ1-2 and V is TRBV25-1, with a tentative D call TRBD1 (5 bases). The V gene lost 10 bases and the J gene lost 4 bases, with 10 bases spanning the gap. Per the germline V gene, CDR1 is MGHDK and CDR2 is SYGVNS. The CDR3 length is 11 residues. In DNA form, the CDR3 reads TGTGCCATCAAAGACAGCTATGGCTACACCTTC. It yields the protein CAIKDSYGYTF.

V and J are TRBV11-1 and TRBJ2-7; D perhaps matches TRBD1 (6 bases). Trimming stripped 3 bases from V and 3 bases from J, with 18 bases between. The CDR3 runs 16 residues. Germline V CDR1 and CDR2: SGHAT, FQDESV (reference sequence). In DNA, the CDR3 is TGTGCCAGCAGCTTCGACTTCATGGGGGCCGACTACGAGCAGTACTTC. This translates into CASSFDFMGADYEQYF.

This clone was recorded only once. The chain uses TRBV2 and TRBJ2-1; 12 bases are a match to TRBD2. Trimming cost V 4 bases and J 6 bases; bases outside gene matches: 4. CDR3 length: 15 residues. Germline V gene sequence: CDR1 SNHLY, CDR2 FYNNEI. The CDR3 DNA follows: TGTGCCAGCAGTGTCCTAGCGGGGGGGCTCAATGAGCAGTTCTTC. This translates into CASSVLAGGLNEQFF.

The J gene is TRBJ1-1, the V gene TRBV5-4; 11 bases are a match to TRBD1. CDR1 is SGHNT, CDR2 YYREEE, per germline (reference sequence). Trimming removed 5 bases from V and 4 bases from J; junction bases left unmatched: 7. CDR3 length: 15 amino acids. The CDR3 coding sequence is TGTGCCAGCAGTATTGGTGGGACAGGGGGCACTGAAGCTTTCTTT. This sequence encodes CASSIGGTGGTEAFF.

This rearrangement joins TRBV5-1 to TRBJ2-1; D unclear. Trimming shortened V by 0 bases and J by 11 bases, and 12 bases separated the two germline ends. CDR3 length: 13 amino acids. The germline gives CDR1 SGHRS, CDR2 YFSETQ. The CDR3 loop is CASSLDQVGQQFF. CDR3 sequence (DNA): TGCGCCAGCAGCTTGGATCAGGTGGGTCAGCAGTTCTTC.

In this sample, this clone turned up a few times. This sequence joins TRBV7-3 and TRBJ2-3; D is perhaps TRBD2 (5 bases). CDR3 length equals 15 residues. Per the germline V gene, CDR1 is SGHTA and CDR2 is FQGTGA. The V end lost 2 bases, the J end lost 0 bases, and 9 bases lay between the germline ends. The CDR3 here is CASSLGRGSTDTQYF. CDR3 nucleotide sequence: TGTGCCAGCAGCTTAGGACGGGGTAGCACAGATACGCAGTATTTT.

This clone was detected once. The V call is TRBV18, the J call TRBJ2-3, with 8 bases that match TRBD1. The CDR3 loop spans 15 amino acids. Germline V gives CDR1 KGHSH, CDR2 LQKENI. J was trimmed by 4 bases and V by 5 bases; bases with no gene match: 8. CDR3: CASSVDRGISDTQYF. The CDR3 DNA sequence: TGTGCCAGCTCAGTCGACAGGGGTATTTCAGATACGCAGTATTTT.

The chain is built from TRBV3-1 (or the pseudogene TRBV3-2) and TRBJ2-1; 11 positions match TRBD2. After removal of 3 bases from V and 5 bases from J, the junction contained 3 bases not matched to a gene. CDR1 LGHDT and CDR2 YNNKEL come from the germline V gene (reference sequence). The CDR3 loop spans 15 amino acids. This CDR3 is CASSQGLAVNNEQFF. The CDR3 nucleotides are TGTGCCAGCAGCCAGGGACTAGCGGTCAACAATGAGCAGTTCTTC.

This chain connects TRBV6-1 to TRBJ1-2; possible D gene TRBD1, 5 bases. Germline values: CDR1 MNHNS, CDR2 SASEGT. The CDR3 runs to 13 residues. Trimming cost V 3 bases and J 8 bases, with 13 bases left between them. CDR3 loop: CASSEGRVGGYTF. CDR3 sequence (DNA): TGTGCCAGCAGTGAGGGCAGGGTGGGAGGCTACACCTTC.

V gene TRBV4-3 combines with J gene TRBJ2-1; TRBD2 agrees at 9 bases. V lost 2 bases and J lost 9; bases outside the gene matches: 8. The CDR3 runs 15 residues. CDR1 is LGHNA, CDR2 YSLEER, per germline. The CDR3 loop reads CASSQNRAGGIEQFF. The CDR3 DNA is TGCGCCAGCAGCCAAAACCGAGCGGGGGGAATTGAGCAGTTCTTC.

V gene TRBV6-6 combines with J gene TRBJ1-4; 11 bases match TRBD1. There are 13 residues in the CDR3. Unmatched junction bases numbered 7, after V lost 7 bases and J lost 12 bases. CDR1 is MNHNY, CDR2 SVGAGI, per germline (reference sequence). The CDR3 nucleotides are TGTGCCAGCATCGGGACAGGGGGTTTTGAACTGTTTTTT. Protein: CASIGTGGFELFF.

The chain combines TRBV4-1 with TRBJ2-7, with TRBD1 matching over 7 bases. The CDR3 has 18 residues. The germline gives CDR1 MGHRA, CDR2 YSYEKL. V was clipped by 0 bases and J by 0 bases; unmatched bases: 11. The CDR3 protein is CASSQDPPWAGGSYEQYF. DNA of the CDR3: TGCGCCAGCAGCCAAGATCCCCCATGGGCAGGGGGCTCCTACGAGCAGTACTTC.

V gene TRBV6-2 or TRBV6-3 combines with J gene TRBJ1-6; the match to TRBD1 covers 10 bases. CDR3 length equals 15 residues. The V gene end was trimmed by 5 bases and the J gene end by 9 bases; junction bases not matched to a gene: 7. Germline assignment: CDR1 MNHEY and CDR2 SVGEGT. The CDR3 region has the DNA TGTGCCAGCAGTCCCGGGACAGGGGTTGGTTCACCCCTCCACTTT. The encoded protein is CASSPGTGVGSPLHF.

Written as DNA, the CDR3 is TGTGCCAGCAGTTACGAGGGAGCCCCGGGAACTAGCGGGGTATCGGAAGAGACCCAGTACTTC. Protein sequence: CASSYEGAPGTSGVSEETQYF. This chain uses TRBV6-2 or TRBV6-3 with TRBJ2-5, with 10 bases lining up with TRBD2. This CDR3 spans 21 amino acids. The V gene end was trimmed by 2 bases and the J gene end by 3 bases; junction bases not matched to a gene: 21. Germline V gives CDR1 MNHEY, CDR2 SVGEGT.

The V gene is TRBV11-1, the J gene TRBJ2-1, with 7 nucleotides matching TRBD2. CDR1 and CDR2 (germline): SGHAT, FQDESV (reference sequence). With 1 base clipped from V and 7 bases from J, the junction kept 4 bases outside the gene matches. The CDR3 spans 14 residues. The CDR3 loop reads CASSLGGEGNEQFF. CDR3 DNA sequence: TGTGCCAGCAGCTTAGGTGGGGAGGGTAATGAGCAGTTCTTC.

Only one count was recorded for this clone. The chain is built from TRBV6-2 or TRBV6-3 and TRBJ2-3; weak D call: TRBD2 (5 bases). The CDR3 consists of 14 residues. Between the trimmed V and J ends, which lost 4 bases and 0 bases, there was a span of 8 bases. CDR1 and CDR2 (germline): MNHEY, SVGEGT. CDR3 sequence reads: CASSSAVSTDTQYF. In DNA form, the CDR3 reads TGTGCCAGCAGTTCAGCGGTGAGCACAGATACGCAGTATTTT.

This sequence joins TRBV5-1 and TRBJ1-1; maybe TRBD1 (6 bases). V was cut by 0 bases and J by 5 bases, with 14 bases left in between. The CDR3 totals 15 residues. Germline V gene sequence: CDR1 SGHRS, CDR2 YFSETQ. The CDR3 coding sequence is TGCGCCAGCAGCTTGGGCGCAGGGGAGACGACTGAAGCTTTCTTT. This gives the protein CASSLGAGETTEAFF.

The chain is built from TRBV6-5 and TRBJ1-2; D possibly corresponds to TRBD1 (5 bases). The CDR3 is 15 amino acids. Germline V gene lookup returns CDR1 MNHEY and CDR2 SVGAGI. Trimming pared 5 bases from V and 3 bases from J, leaving 16 bases between. In nucleotides, the CDR3 is TGTGCCAGCAGTACCCACCCCTCGGGGGACTATGGCTACACCTTC. Its protein product is CASSTHPSGDYGYTF.

V usage is TRBV7-9 and J usage is TRBJ1-1, with 8 bases aligning to TRBD1. The CDR3 loop spans 14 amino acids. CDR1 is SEHNR and CDR2 is FQNEAQ in the germline V gene (reference sequence). V was clipped by 5 bases and J by 6 bases; unmatched bases: 8. The DNA for the CDR3 is TGTGCCAGCAGCGGTGGACAGGGTATGGCTGAAGCTTTCTTT. Amino acids: CASSGGQGMAEAFF.

This clone was seen only a few times. This chain joins TRBV5-1 and TRBJ2-7; the match to TRBD2 covers 9 bases. This CDR3 contains 14 residues. CDR1 and CDR2 (germline): SGHRS, YFSETQ. V trimming: 2 bases; J trimming: 1 base; junction bases outside the gene matches: 1. The CDR3 sequence is CASSFSGGSYEQYF. The DNA of the CDR3 is TGCGCCAGCAGCTTTAGCGGGGGATCCTACGAGCAGTACTTC.

The chain has TRBV29-1 and TRBJ2-7; 7 nucleotides match TRBD2. Per the germline V gene, CDR1 is SQVTM and CDR2 is ANQGSEA. V lost 6 bases, J lost 2 bases, and 10 bases stayed unmatched. The CDR3 spans 14 residues. The CDR3 reads CSVEISGSPYEQYF. The CDR3 DNA is TGCAGCGTCGAGATTAGCGGGTCACCCTACGAGCAGTACTTC.

V is TRBV7-3 and J is TRBJ1-1; D is unresolved. V lost 4 bases to trimming and J lost 4 bases, with 16 bases between them. This CDR3 region has 15 residues. Germline CDR1 SGHTA, CDR2 FQGTGA. CDR3 bases: TGTGCCAGCAGCTCGAACGTAGGTTCGGGCACTGAAGCTTTCTTT. Translating it yields CASSSNVGSGTEAFF.

The rearrangement links TRBV7-3 to TRBJ2-3; the D gene is possibly TRBD1 (6 bases). The CDR3 consists of 16 residues. Germline V gene lookup returns CDR1 SGHTA and CDR2 FQGTGA. With 6 bases removed from V and 3 bases from J, the gap between germline ends came to 19 bases. CDR3 DNA sequence: TGTGCCAGCAGAACCTTAGGTACAGGGTTAACAGATACGCAGTATTTT. It encodes CASRTLGTGLTDTQYF.

The chain uses TRBV6-6 and TRBJ2-4, with D perhaps matching TRBD2 (5 bases). The germline gives CDR1 MNHNY, CDR2 SVGAGI (reference sequence). This CDR3 contains 16 residues. V gave up 5 bases and J gave up 2 bases, with 16 bases separating them. CDR3 bases: TGTGCCAGCAGTCCCTCAACTGCGGGCACCAAAAACATTCAGTACTTC. This translates into CASSPSTAGTKNIQYF.

The V gene is TRBV5-1, the J gene TRBJ2-1, with D possibly matching TRBD2 (6 bases). The CDR3 is made up of 14 amino acids. The V and J ends lost 0 bases and 6 bases respectively, with 10 bases between them. Germline assignment: CDR1 SGHRS and CDR2 YFSETQ. This CDR3 is CASSLGPGGNEQFF. DNA for the CDR3: TGCGCCAGCAGCTTGGGCCCCGGGGGCAATGAGCAGTTCTTC.

This sequence joins TRBV5-1 and TRBJ2-7, with 10 bases fitting TRBD1. The CDR3 totals 15 residues. Trimming removed 5 bases from V and 6 bases from J; junction bases left unmatched: 11. Germline CDR1 SGHRS, CDR2 YFSETQ. CDR3 sequence: CASRPAGTGAIEQYF. The CDR3 DNA reads TGCGCCAGCAGGCCAGCCGGGACAGGGGCAATCGAGCAGTACTTC. Full variable domain (rest looked up from reference TRBV5-1 and TRBJ2-7): KAGVTQTPRYLIKTRGQQVTLSCSPISGHRSVSWYQQTPGQGLQFLFEYFSETQRNKGNFPGRFSGRQFSNSRSEMNVSTLELGDSALYLCASRPAGTGAIEQYFGPGTRLTVT.